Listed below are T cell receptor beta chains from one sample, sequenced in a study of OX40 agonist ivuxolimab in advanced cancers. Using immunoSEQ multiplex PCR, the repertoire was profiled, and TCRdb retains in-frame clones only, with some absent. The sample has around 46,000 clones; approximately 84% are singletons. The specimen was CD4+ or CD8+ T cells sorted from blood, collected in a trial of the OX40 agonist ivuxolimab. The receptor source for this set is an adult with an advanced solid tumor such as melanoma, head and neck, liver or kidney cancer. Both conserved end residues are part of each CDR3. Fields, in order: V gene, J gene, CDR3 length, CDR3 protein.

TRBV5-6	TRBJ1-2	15	CASSPSPTGFYGYTF
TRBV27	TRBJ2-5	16	CASSPFPRRAKETQYF
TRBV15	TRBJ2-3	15	CATSRGEFSTDTQYF
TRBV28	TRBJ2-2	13	CASSLLGTGELFF
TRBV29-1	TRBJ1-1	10	CSALDTEAFF
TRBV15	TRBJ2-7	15	CATSNSGTVTYEQYF
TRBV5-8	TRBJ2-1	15	CASSLDGREYNEQFF
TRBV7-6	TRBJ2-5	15	CASSLPPQGGLGQYF
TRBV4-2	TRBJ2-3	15	CASSQVASSTDTQYF
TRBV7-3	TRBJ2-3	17	CASSLVRGQGSTDTQYF
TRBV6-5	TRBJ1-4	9	CASGWDLFF
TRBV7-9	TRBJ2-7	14	CASSLAGMTYEQYF
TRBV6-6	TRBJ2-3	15	CASSYSRGATDTQYF
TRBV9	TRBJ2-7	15	CASSVAGTGRYEQYF
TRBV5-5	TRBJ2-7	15	CASSPDGGSPYEQYF
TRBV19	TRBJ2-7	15	CASSIVRDGTYEQYF
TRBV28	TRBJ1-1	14	CAISEQIRGTEAFF
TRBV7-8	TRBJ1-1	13	CASSDGPTTEAFF
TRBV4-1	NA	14	CASSSRTGSYEQYF
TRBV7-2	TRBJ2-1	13	CASSTISGNEQFF
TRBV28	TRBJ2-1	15	CASSLRGSSYNEQFF
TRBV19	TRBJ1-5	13	CASSIGPNQPQHF
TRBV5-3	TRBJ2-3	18	CARSPRSGSSGGPDTQYF
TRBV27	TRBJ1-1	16	CASSLSTGTGSTEAFF
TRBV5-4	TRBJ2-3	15	CASSLVSGSVDTQYF
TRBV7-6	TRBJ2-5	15	CASRPPIGVQETQYF
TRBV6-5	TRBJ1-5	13	CASSRDTNQPQHF
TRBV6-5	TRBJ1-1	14	CASSYQGEVTEAFF
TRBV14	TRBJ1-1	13	CASKGFVNTEAFF
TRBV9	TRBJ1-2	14	CASTPGGGDYGYTF
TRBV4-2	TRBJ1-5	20	CASSRRPGPVEFYSNQPQHF
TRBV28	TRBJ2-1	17	CASRYRLASISYNEQFF
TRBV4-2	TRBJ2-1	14	CASSLMGEYNEQFF
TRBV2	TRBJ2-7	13	CASGQGASYEQYF
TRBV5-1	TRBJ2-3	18	CASSILAGGEDPTDTQYF
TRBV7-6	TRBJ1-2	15	CASSLEETGGHGYTF
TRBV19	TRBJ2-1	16	CASSQLALSSYNEQFF
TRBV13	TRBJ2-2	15	CASSLGYPHTGELFF
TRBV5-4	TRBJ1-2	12	CASSLGQAGYTF
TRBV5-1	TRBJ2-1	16	CASSFAQGVGDNEQFF
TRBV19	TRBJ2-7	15	CASSISFSTLGEQYF
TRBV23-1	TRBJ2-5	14	CASSQDRGGETQYF
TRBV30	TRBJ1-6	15	CAWSVLRAKNSPLHF
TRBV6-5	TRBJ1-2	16	CASSYSRQGRVFGYTF